This T cell receptor (beta chain) was captured by sequencing in a study of cytomegalovirus exposure and HLA in healthy donors. Study-wide results and caveats: A later analysis linked a missense DCLRE1C variant to TCR beta V- and J-gene trimming. Presence/absence analyses treated sequencing depth as roughly uniform across donors.

The CDR3 runs 16 residues. V was clipped by 0 bases and J by 4 bases; unmatched bases: 6. The germline V gene encodes CDR1 SGHRS and CDR2 YFSETQ. Every donor was a healthy person donating bone marrow. This clone occurred once. Its target is not known. Vbeta (60) and Jbeta (13) primers were used in the PCR. TCRdb keeps only in-frame clones here, not all; method: immunoSEQ multiplex PCR. The sample has 150,000 or so clones; 81% are singletons. This sequence was found in a man aged 50-59 years in good health and CMV-seropositive. The chain carries TRBV5-1 and TRBJ2-1; 8 bases are shared with TRBD2. Sequencing input: PBMCs. CDR3: CASSLAAGGPYNEQFF. The DNA for the CDR3 is TGCGCCAGCAGCTTGGCGGCGGGAGGACCTTACAATGAGCAGTTCTTC.